This T cell receptor (beta chain) is drawn from a study of T-cell reconstitution after alpha-beta-depleted transplantation in children. Preparation of the TCRbeta library was carried out with unique molecular identifiers. TCRdb ran MiXCR on the PCR reads and lists one entry per CDR3 protein. In the table there are 500,000 to 600,000 distinct CDR3 sequences, about a sixth of which are singletons. There are a few counts of this clonotype. The CDR3 is made up of 15 amino acids. V was clipped by 3 bases and J by 8 bases; unmatched bases: 8. Germline V gene lookup returns CDR1 SGHRS and CDR2 YFSETQ. The specimen was PBMCs from the stem cell graft donor, collected from the stem cell graft. The chain employs TRBV5-1 and TRBJ2-1, with 10 bases fitting TRBD2. The sequence came from a human donor who donated a stem cell graft to a child with acute lymphoblastic leukemia. The CDR3 DNA follows: TGCGCCAGCAGCTCAGCGGGAGGGCCTTCCGATGAGCAGTTCTTC. Protein product: CASSSAGGPSDEQFF.